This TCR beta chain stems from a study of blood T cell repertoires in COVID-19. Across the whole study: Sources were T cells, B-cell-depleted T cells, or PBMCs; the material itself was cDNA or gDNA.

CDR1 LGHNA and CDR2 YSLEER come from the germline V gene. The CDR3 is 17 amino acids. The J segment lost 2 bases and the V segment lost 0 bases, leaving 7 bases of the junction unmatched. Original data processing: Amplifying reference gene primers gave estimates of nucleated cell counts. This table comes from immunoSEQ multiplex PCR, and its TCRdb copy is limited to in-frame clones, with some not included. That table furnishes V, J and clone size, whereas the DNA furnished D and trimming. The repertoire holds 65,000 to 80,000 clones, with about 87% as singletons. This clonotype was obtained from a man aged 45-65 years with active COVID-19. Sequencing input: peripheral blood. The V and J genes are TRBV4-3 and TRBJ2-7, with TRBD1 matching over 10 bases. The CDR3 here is CASSQEQGDRGAYEQYF. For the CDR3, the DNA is TGCGCCAGCAGCCAAGAACAGGGGGACAGGGGTGCCTACGAGCAGTACTTC.